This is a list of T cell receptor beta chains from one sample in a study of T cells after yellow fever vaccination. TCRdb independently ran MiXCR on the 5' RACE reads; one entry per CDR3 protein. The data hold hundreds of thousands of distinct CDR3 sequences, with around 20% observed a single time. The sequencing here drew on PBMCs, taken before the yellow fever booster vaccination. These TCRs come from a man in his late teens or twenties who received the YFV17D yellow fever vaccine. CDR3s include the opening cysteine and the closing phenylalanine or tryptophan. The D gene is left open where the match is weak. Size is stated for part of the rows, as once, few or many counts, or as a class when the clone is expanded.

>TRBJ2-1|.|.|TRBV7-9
TGTGCCAGCAGCTTAACCGCCGGGACAAGCTACAATGAGCAGTTCTTC
CASSLTAGTSYNEQFF
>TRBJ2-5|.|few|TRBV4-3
TGCGCCAGCAGCCAAGAATTGGGGGGGCTGGAGACCCAGTACTTC
CASSQELGGLETQYF
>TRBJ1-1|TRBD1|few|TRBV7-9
TGTGCCAGCAGCTCGCAGGGGACAGCGAACACTGAAGCTTTCTTT
CASSSQGTANTEAFF
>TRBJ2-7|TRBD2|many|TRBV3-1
TGTGCCAGCAGCCAAAATAGCGGGGGGGCCTACGAGCAGTACTTC
CASSQNSGGAYEQYF
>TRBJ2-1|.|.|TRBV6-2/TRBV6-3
TGTGCCAGCAGCTCCGGTACCTCCAATGAGCAGTTCTTC
CASSSGTSNEQFF
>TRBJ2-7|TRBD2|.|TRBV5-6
TGTGCCAGCAGCCGGGGGGTAGCGGGAACCTACGAGCAGTACTTC
CASSRGVAGTYEQYF
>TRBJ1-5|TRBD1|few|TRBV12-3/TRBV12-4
TGTGCCAGCAGACCGGGACAGTCTTTGGGTCAGCCCCAGCATTTT
CASRPGQSLGQPQHF
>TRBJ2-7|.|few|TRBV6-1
TGTGCCAGACAGGAGGAAGGAGTTTTGGACGAGCAGTACTTC
CARQEEGVLDEQYF
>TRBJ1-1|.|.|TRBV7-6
TGTGCCAGCAGCCCCGGGGGTCCGAGCACTGAAGCTTTCTTT
CASSPGGPSTEAFF
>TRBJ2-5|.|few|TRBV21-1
TGTGCCAGCTCGACTAGATTCCAAGAGACCCAGTACTTC
CASSTRFQETQYF
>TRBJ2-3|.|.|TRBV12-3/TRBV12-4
TGTGCCAGCAGTTTCCGCTGGGCAGCTTCAGATACGCAGTATTTT
CASSFRWAASDTQYF
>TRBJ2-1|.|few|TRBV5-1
TGCGCCAGCAGCTTGGCCGGAGTAGGAGGGATCGGCAATGAGCAGTTCTTC
CASSLAGVGGIGNEQFF
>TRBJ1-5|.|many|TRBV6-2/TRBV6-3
TGTGCCAGCAGTTACTCGACTTACCAGCCCCAGCATTTT
CASSYSTYQPQHF
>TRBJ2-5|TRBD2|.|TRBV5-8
TGTGCCAGCAGCTTTGGCGGGGGGGGATTAGAGACCCAGTACTTC
CASSFGGGGLETQYF
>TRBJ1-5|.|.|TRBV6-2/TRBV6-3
TGTGCCAGCAGCTTTCGGGTAAAGGGAAGGAATCAGCCCCAGCATTTT
CASSFRVKGRNQPQHF
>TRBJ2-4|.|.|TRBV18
TGTGCCAGCTCACCGAGCAGGGAAAACATTCAGTACTTC
CASSPSRENIQYF
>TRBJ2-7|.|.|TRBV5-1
TGCGCCAGCAGCTTGCGCGGGGAATACGAGCAGTACTTC
CASSLRGEYEQYF
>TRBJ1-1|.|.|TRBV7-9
TGTGCCAGCAGCGCAATGATGAACACTGAAGCTTTCTTT
CASSAMMNTEAFF
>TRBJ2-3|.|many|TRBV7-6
TGTGCCAGCAGCTTAGTGGGCGGGACTTCCACAGATACGCAGTATTTT
CASSLVGGTSTDTQYF
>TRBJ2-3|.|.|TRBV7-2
TGTGCCAGCAGCTTAGCAACAGGGAGAGGTTTTGCAGATACGCAGTATTTT
CASSLATGRGFADTQYF
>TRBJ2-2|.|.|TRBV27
TGTGCCAGCAGTTTGAGGCAAATCACCGGGGAGCTGTTTTTT
CASSLRQITGELFF
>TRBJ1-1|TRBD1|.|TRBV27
TGTGCCAGCAGTCCTACCGACGGGGACAGTGAAGCTTTCTTT
CASSPTDGDSEAFF
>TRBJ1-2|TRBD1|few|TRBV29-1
TGCAGCGTTGTCCCGGACAGGTCCGATGGCTACACCTTC
CSVVPDRSDGYTF
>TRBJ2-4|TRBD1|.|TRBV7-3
TGTGCCAGCAGCCCCGGGACAGGGTTCAACATTCAGTACTTC
CASSPGTGFNIQYF
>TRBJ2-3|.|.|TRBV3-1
TGTGCCAGCAGCCAAGATCCCGCCACAGATACGCAGTATTTT
CASSQDPATDTQYF
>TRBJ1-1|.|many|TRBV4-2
TGTGCCAGCAGTCCGAGGATTTATGCTGAAGCTTTCTTT
CASSPRIYAEAFF
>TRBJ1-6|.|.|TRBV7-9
TGTGCCAGCAGCTTCCCACCCGGCGGGGCCCTCCGCCCCTATAATTCACCCCTCCACTTT
CASSFPPGGALRPYNSPLHF
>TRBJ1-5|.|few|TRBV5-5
TGTGCCAGCAGCTTAGCGGAGGGCAGTGTTAATCAGCCCCAGCATTTT
CASSLAEGSVNQPQHF
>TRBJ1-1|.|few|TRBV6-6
TGTGCCAGCAGTCCACCCCTCCCTAAGAGGGACACTGAAGCTTTCTTT
CASSPPLPKRDTEAFF
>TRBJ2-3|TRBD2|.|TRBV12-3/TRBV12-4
TGTGCCAGCAGCCCGGGGCGGGGGGAATTCGATACGCAGTATTTT
CASSPGRGEFDTQYF
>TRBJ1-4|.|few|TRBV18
TGTGCCAGCCGGGCAGGGGAAAATGAAAAACTGTTTTTT
CASRAGENEKLFF
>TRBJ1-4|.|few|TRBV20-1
TGCAGTGTCAAGGGAGCTTCTAATGAAAAACTGTTTTTT
CSVKGASNEKLFF
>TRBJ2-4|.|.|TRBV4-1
TGCGCCAGCAGCCAAGGCAGGGGGGCCCTCGCAAACATTCAGTACTTC
CASSQGRGALANIQYF
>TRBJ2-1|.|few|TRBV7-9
TGTGCCAGCAGCCTGCTTTTGGACTACAATGAGCAGTTCTTC
CASSLLLDYNEQFF
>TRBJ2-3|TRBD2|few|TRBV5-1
TGCGCCAGCAGCGGACGGACTAGCGGGGGGCCTTTTAGCACAGATACGCAGTATTTT
CASSGRTSGGPFSTDTQYF
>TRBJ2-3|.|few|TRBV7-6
TGTGCCAGCAGCTTCCGGCAGGGCACAGATACGCAGTATTTT
CASSFRQGTDTQYF
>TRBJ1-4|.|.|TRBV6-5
TGTGCCAGCAGTTACCGGACCGAGACTGGTCGGGTTAATGAAAAACTGTTTTTT
CASSYRTETGRVNEKLFF
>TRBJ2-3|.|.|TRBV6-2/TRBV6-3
TGTGCCAGCAGTTGGTCGGGACGCACAGATACGCAGTATTTT
CASSWSGRTDTQYF
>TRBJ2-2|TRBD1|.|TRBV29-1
TGCAGCGTACAAGACAGGGTCCCCGGGGAGCTGTTTTTT
CSVQDRVPGELFF
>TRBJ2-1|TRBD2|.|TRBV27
TGTGCCAGCAGTCGAAGCGGGGACTACAATGAGCAGTTCTTC
CASSRSGDYNEQFF
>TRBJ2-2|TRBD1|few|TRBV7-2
TGTGCCAGCAGCCACGGGGCCCAACACAGGGGGCTGGACACCGGGGAGCTGTTTTTT
CASSHGAQHRGLDTGELFF
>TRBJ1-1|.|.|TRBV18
TGTGCCAGCTCACCCCAAAGTCTGGGGCAGAACACTGAAGCTTTCTTT
CASSPQSLGQNTEAFF
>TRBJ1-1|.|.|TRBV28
TGTGCCAGCAGTTTAGGCCCGAGAATTAACACTGAAGCTTTCTTT
CASSLGPRINTEAFF
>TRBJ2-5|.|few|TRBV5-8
TGTGCCAGCAGCTTCCCCGGGCTACAAGAGACCCAGTACTTC
CASSFPGLQETQYF
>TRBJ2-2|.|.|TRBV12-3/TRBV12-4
TGTGCCAGCAGCATTAGGGGGGACACCGGGGAGCTGTTTTTT
CASSIRGDTGELFF
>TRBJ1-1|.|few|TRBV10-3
TGTGCCATCAGTGCAACAATGAACACTGAAGCTTTCTTT
CAISATMNTEAFF
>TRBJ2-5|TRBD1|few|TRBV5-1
TGCGCCAGCAGCGCAGCCGGGACAGCTAGGCAAGAGACCCAGTACTTC
CASSAAGTARQETQYF